The 30 T cell receptor beta chains below all came from one sample that was sequenced in a study of T cells in narcolepsy. The table came from immunoSEQ multiplex PCR; TCRdb's copy has only in-frame clones and leaves some out. Of about 32,000 clones in the sample, around four fifths are singletons; the top ten hold roughly 0.7%. The sample was memory (CD45RA-) CD4+ T cells from blood. The source of these receptors is a human donor in good health.

The CDR3 nucleotides are TGTGCCAGCAGTGAAGGGCAGGGCCTCGGTCTCAATGAGCAGTTCTTC. This translates into CASSEGQGLGLNEQFF. The chain has TRBV6-1 and TRBJ2-1, with D maybe TRBD1 (5 bases). The V and J ends lost 1 base and 6 bases respectively, with 16 bases between them. CDR1 and CDR2 (germline): MNHNS, SASEGT. This CDR3 is 16 amino acids long.

The chain recombines TRBV2 with TRBJ2-4; D not resolved. CDR1 and CDR2 (germline): SNHLY, FYNNEI. This CDR3 is built from 13 residues. V lost 8 bases and J lost 1, with 9 bases in between. CDR3 nucleotides: TGTGCCAGCGATACCGGGGCCAAAAACATTCAGTACTTC. It is translated as CASDTGAKNIQYF.

The CDR3 here is CASSESGTGNTIYF. As DNA, the CDR3 is TGCGCCAGCAGTGAGTCAGGGACTGGAAACACCATATATTTT. The chain links TRBV10-2 to TRBJ1-3; D remains unclear. The V and J ends lost 0 bases and 2 bases respectively, with 5 bases between them. CDR1 is WSHSY and CDR2 is SAAADI in the germline V gene. CDR3 length: 14 residues.

This sequence joins TRBV7-2 and TRBJ2-3; D possibly uses TRBD1 or TRBD2 (5 bases each). Trimming left V 4 bases short and J 4 bases short, with 18 bases between. The CDR3 is 16 residues long. Germline V gene data show CDR1 as SGHTA and CDR2 as FQGNSA. Here the CDR3 reads CASSSRAGSWSDTQYF. The CDR3 region has the DNA TGTGCCAGCAGCTCCCGCGCAGGGAGTTGGTCAGATACGCAGTATTTT.

The V call is TRBV2, the J call TRBJ1-1; D gene ambiguous. The CDR3 has 12 amino acids. V was trimmed by 8 bases and J by 6 bases, leaving 13 bases between them. CDR1 and CDR2 from the germline V gene are SNHLY and FYNNEI. The CDR3 region is CASARMVSEAFF. The CDR3 region has the DNA TGTGCCAGCGCGAGGATGGTCTCTGAAGCTTTCTTT.

The V gene is TRBV5-6, the J gene TRBJ2-3; D is possibly TRBD1 or TRBD2 (6 bases each). Trimming removed 4 bases at V and 0 bases at J, with 15 bases between. In germline, CDR1 is SGHDT, CDR2 YYEEEE. This CDR3 is built from 16 residues. CDR3 protein: CASSLEGGASTDTQYF. In nucleotides, the CDR3 is TGTGCCAGCAGCCTCGAGGGGGGAGCTAGCACAGATACGCAGTATTTT.

This chain connects TRBV18 to TRBJ2-7; 8 positions match TRBD1. Germline V gives CDR1 KGHSH, CDR2 LQKENI. V shed 1 base and J 0 bases; nucleotides not matched to a gene: 2. This CDR3 is built from 15 residues. The CDR3 region has the DNA TGTGCCAGCTCACCACTGGGACAGGTCTCCTACGAGCAGTACTTC. This codes for CASSPLGQVSYEQYF.

This chain links TRBV6-5 with TRBJ1-5; D is unresolved. The CDR3 is made up of 14 amino acids. V lost 0 bases and J lost 4, with 7 bases in between. Germline V gene lookup returns CDR1 MNHEY and CDR2 SVGAGI. CDR3 sequence: CASSYSDGNQPQHF. The CDR3 DNA reads as TGTGCCAGCAGTTACTCTGACGGTAATCAGCCCCAGCATTTT.

V gene TRBV19 combines with J gene TRBJ2-5, with TRBD1 matching 9 bases. The CDR3 loop spans 13 amino acids. Germline-derived CDR1 and CDR2 are LNHDA and SQIVND (reference sequence). J was trimmed by 7 bases and V by 6 bases; bases with no gene match: 6. Here the CDR3 reads CASRGTGSPTQYF. CDR3 sequence (DNA): TGTGCCAGTAGGGGGACAGGGAGTCCGACCCAGTACTTC.

This clone was observed a few times. The rearrangement joins TRBV6-5 to TRBJ2-2, with 9 bases matching TRBD1. The junction had 5 bases not matched to a gene; V was cut back by 4 bases and J by 5 bases. The CDR3 has 15 amino acids. CDR1 is MNHEY, CDR2 SVGAGI, per germline. The CDR3: CASSLQGAATGELFF. The CDR3 DNA is TGTGCCAGCAGTTTACAGGGGGCGGCAACCGGGGAGCTGTTTTTT.

The chain has TRBV7-9 and TRBJ2-2; D not certain. The germline V and J ends were trimmed by 3 bases and 6 bases, with 11 bases remaining between them. Germline V gene lookup returns CDR1 SEHNR and CDR2 FQNEAQ (reference sequence). This CDR3 spans 14 amino acids. The CDR3 DNA reads as TGTGCCAGCAGCTTCGGTGCCGGCGCCGGGGAGCTGTTTTTT. Residues: CASSFGAGAGELFF.

This chain uses TRBV5-6 with TRBJ1-5; 9 positions agree with TRBD1. The CDR3 is made up of 16 amino acids. V lost 2 bases and J lost 1; bases outside the gene matches: 4. Germline V gene sequence: CDR1 SGHDT, CDR2 YYEEEE. Written as DNA, the CDR3 is TGTGCCAGCAGCTTTGGGACAGGGATAAGCAATCAGCCCCAGCATTTT. Translating gives CASSFGTGISNQPQHF.

The chain carries TRBV5-4 and TRBJ2-3; D is undetermined. Germline V gene sequence: CDR1 SGHNT, CDR2 YYREEE (reference sequence). Trimming removed 6 bases from V and 4 bases from J, with 15 bases in between. This CDR3 spans 14 amino acids. The CDR3 DNA follows: TGTGCCAGCATGGATGGACCACGGGCAGATACGCAGTATTTT. Amino acid sequence: CASMDGPRADTQYF.

As concerns this clone: Other DNA sequences of this sample code for an identical CDR3. The chain employs TRBV6-1 and TRBJ2-7, with 9 bases fitting TRBD2. The germline V gene encodes CDR1 MNHNS and CDR2 SASEGT. This CDR3 spans 17 amino acids. J lost 7 bases, V lost 4 bases, and 17 bases had no gene match. CDR3 coding DNA: TGTGCCAGCAGTGCCTCTTCACAGGGCGGGGGGGCGGGAGAGCAGTACGTC. It specifies CASSASSQGGGAGEQYV.

This chain connects TRBV15 to TRBJ1-2; the D is unclear. Trimming took off 5 bases at V and 2 bases at J, with 9 bases between the two ends. Germline CDR1 LNHNV, CDR2 YYDKDF (reference sequence). The CDR3 loop spans 13 amino acids. The CDR3 is CATSPDGNYGYTF. CDR3 DNA: TGTGCCACCAGCCCGGACGGAAACTATGGCTACACCTTC.

CDR3 coding DNA: TGTGCCAGCAGTTACCCTCCGGGGGGCTACACCTTC. Residues: CASSYPPGGYTF. V is TRBV6-6 and J is TRBJ1-2; no clear D. V lost 2 bases to trimming and J lost 8 bases, with 9 bases between them. The germline V gene has CDR1 MNHNY and CDR2 SVGAGI (reference sequence). The CDR3 extends over 12 amino acids.

The rearrangement links TRBV25-1 to TRBJ2-5, with 12 positions matching TRBD1. Germline CDR1 MGHDK, CDR2 SYGVNS. The trim removed 4 bases at V and 2 bases at J, leaving 8 bases unmatched. The CDR3 is 17 residues long. CDR3 protein: CASSALGQGALQETQYF. The CDR3 nucleotides are TGTGCCAGCAGTGCATTGGGACAGGGGGCCCTACAAGAGACCCAGTACTTC.

The V and J genes are TRBV6-1 and TRBJ2-1; perhaps TRBD2 as D (6 bases). From germline, CDR1 is MNHNS and CDR2 SASEGT. CDR3 size: 18 residues. V was shortened by 4 bases and J by 0 bases, with 19 bases between the two germline ends. CDR3 in DNA: TGTGCCAGCAGTGGGCCCCAGAGCGGGCTGTCCTCCTACAATGAGCAGTTCTTC. This encodes CASSGPQSGLSSYNEQFF.

The J gene is TRBJ2-6, the V gene TRBV27, with a tentative D call TRBD1 (5 bases). Looked up from germline, CDR1 is MNHEY and CDR2 is SMNVEV (reference sequence). The germline V and J ends were trimmed by 7 bases and 0 bases, with 10 bases remaining between them. This CDR3 has 15 amino acids. CDR3 in amino acids: CASTRTISGANVLTF. The CDR3, as DNA: TGTGCCAGCACCAGGACAATCTCTGGGGCCAACGTCCTGACTTTC.

The chain employs TRBV5-4 and TRBJ2-1, with D perhaps matching TRBD2 (6 bases). Trimming took off 3 bases at V and 0 bases at J, with 19 bases between the two ends. Germline CDR1 SGHNT, CDR2 YYREEE (reference sequence). The length of the CDR3 is 18 residues. This chain's CDR3 is CASSSGVSFFSSYNEQFF. Here the CDR3 DNA reads TGTGCCAGCAGCTCGGGAGTTTCATTCTTCAGCTCCTACAATGAGCAGTTCTTC.

The chain employs TRBV18 and TRBJ1-1; 9 bases match TRBD1. Trimming at V came to 0 bases and at J to 4 bases, leaving 6 bases not matched to a gene. Germline V gene data show CDR1 as KGHSH and CDR2 as LQKENI. CDR3 size: 16 residues. CDR3 in amino acids: CASSPPTGTGSTEAFF. The CDR3 nucleotides read TGTGCCAGCTCACCACCGACCGGGACAGGGAGCACTGAAGCTTTCTTT.

The V call is TRBV19, the J call TRBJ2-2; D gene uncertain. V lost 8 bases, J lost 0 bases, and 13 bases lay in between. The CDR3 loop spans 15 amino acids. Germline CDR1 LNHDA, CDR2 SQIVND (reference sequence). CDR3 protein: CASGQPPANTGELFF. Written as DNA, the CDR3 is TGTGCCAGTGGGCAGCCACCCGCGAACACCGGGGAGCTGTTTTTT.

The chain has TRBV23-1 and TRBJ1-1; D ambiguous. TRBV23-1 has ORF status, its function being uncertain. The CDR3 is 15 amino acids. Trimming shortened V by 4 bases and J by 1 base, and 13 bases separated the two germline ends. CDR3 nucleotides: TGCGCCAGCAGTCCCAGGTGGCAAGAGAACACTGAAGCTTTCTTT. Its protein is CASSPRWQENTEAFF.

This clone was seen once. This sequence joins TRBV29-1 and TRBJ2-5, with D maybe TRBD2 (5 bases). This CDR3 has 15 residues. CDR1 is SQVTM, CDR2 ANQGSEA, per germline. Trimming took 6 bases from V and 2 from J, leaving 19 bases between them. The CDR3 loop is CSVSGLEGGQETQYF. The CDR3 DNA reads as TGCAGCGTGTCCGGACTCGAAGGTGGGCAAGAGACCCAGTACTTC.

This clone has a handful of counts. This chain links TRBV4-3 with TRBJ1-2, with D tentatively TRBD1 (5 bases). Deletions cut 0 bases from V and 7 bases from J, with 15 bases between. Germline V gives CDR1 LGHNA, CDR2 YSLEER. The CDR3 has 15 amino acids. The CDR3 protein is CASSQDRRDRPGYTF. CDR3 DNA sequence: TGCGCCAGCAGCCAAGATCGCCGGGACCGCCCTGGCTACACCTTC.

The J gene is TRBJ2-7, the V gene TRBV7-8; TRBD2 is a possible D gene (6 bases). V lost 5 bases to trimming and J lost 0 bases, with 17 bases between them. The germline CDR1 and CDR2 sequences are SGHVS and FQNEAQ. The CDR3 runs to 16 residues. The CDR3 DNA sequence: TGTGCCAGCAGCCCCCTAGGAGGGAGCATCTCCTACGAGCAGTACTTC. Translation gives CASSPLGGSISYEQYF. The full variable domain, rest sourced from reference TRBV7-8 and TRBJ2-7, is GAGVSQSPRYKVAKRGQDVALRCDPISGHVSLFWYQQALGQGPEFLTYFQNEAQLDKSGLPSDRFFAERPEGSVSTLKIQRTQQEDSAVYLCASSPLGGSISYEQYFGPGTRLTVT.

The rearrangement uses TRBV6-5 and TRBJ1-2; 7 bases are a match to TRBD1. Germline trimming cut 6 bases from V and 5 bases from J; bases unmatched to any gene: 9. The germline V gene encodes CDR1 MNHEY and CDR2 SVGAGI. The length of the CDR3 is 14 residues. The CDR3 protein is CASSQRTGDYGYTF. CDR3 sequence (DNA): TGTGCCAGCAGCCAGCGGACAGGAGATTATGGCTACACCTTC.

V gene TRBV5-5 combines with J gene TRBJ1-1, with a possible D match to TRBD1 (5 bases). From germline, CDR1 is SGHKS and CDR2 YYEKEE (reference sequence). Trimming shortened V by 4 bases and J by 4 bases, and 14 bases separated the two germline ends. The CDR3 loop spans 14 amino acids. The CDR3 spells CASSELPGPTEAFF. The CDR3 DNA follows: TGTGCCAGCAGCGAACTGCCGGGGCCCACTGAAGCTTTCTTT.

The V call is TRBV5-1, the J call TRBJ1-2, with D possibly being TRBD1 (5 bases). The CDR3 extends over 14 amino acids. Trimming stripped 5 bases from V and 1 base from J, with 12 bases between. Germline CDR1 SGHRS, CDR2 YFSETQ. CDR3 sequence (DNA): TGCGCCAGCAGTCGGAAGGGGCTTAACTATGGCTACACCTTC. Its translation: CASSRKGLNYGYTF.

The V call is TRBV5-1, the J call TRBJ1-1; D is perhaps TRBD1 (5 bases). Per germline, CDR1 SGHRS and CDR2 YFSETQ. The CDR3 totals 16 residues. The V end lost 4 bases, the J end lost 1 base, and 17 bases lay between the germline ends. CDR3 sequence reads: CASSPPGRAENTEAFF. The CDR3 DNA reads as TGCGCCAGCAGCCCCCCGGGGCGAGCGGAGAACACTGAAGCTTTCTTT.